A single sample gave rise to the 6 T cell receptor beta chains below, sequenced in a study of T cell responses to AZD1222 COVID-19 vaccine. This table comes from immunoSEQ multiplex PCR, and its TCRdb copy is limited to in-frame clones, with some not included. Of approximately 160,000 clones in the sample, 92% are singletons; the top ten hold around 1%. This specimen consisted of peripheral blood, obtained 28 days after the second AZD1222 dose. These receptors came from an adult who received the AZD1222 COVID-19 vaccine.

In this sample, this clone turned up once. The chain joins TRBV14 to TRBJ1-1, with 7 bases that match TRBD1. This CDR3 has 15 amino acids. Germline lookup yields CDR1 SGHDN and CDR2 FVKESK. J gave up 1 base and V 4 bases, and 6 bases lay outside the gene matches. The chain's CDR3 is CASSRNYRGNTEAFF. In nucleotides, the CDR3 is TGTGCCAGCAGCCGAAACTACAGGGGGAACACTGAAGCTTTCTTT.

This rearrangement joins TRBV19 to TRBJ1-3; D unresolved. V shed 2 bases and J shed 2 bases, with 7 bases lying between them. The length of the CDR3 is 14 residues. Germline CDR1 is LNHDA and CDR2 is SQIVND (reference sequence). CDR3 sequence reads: CASSISITGNTIYF. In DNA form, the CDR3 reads TGTGCCAGTAGTATAAGTATTACTGGAAACACCATATATTTT.

CDR3 nucleotide sequence: TGTGCCAGCAGCAAAGGTAGAGGGGCAAGGCGCTACACCGGGGAGCTGTTTTTT. Encoded protein: CASSKGRGARRYTGELFF. The chain links TRBV21-1 to TRBJ2-2. TRBV21-1 is noted as a pseudogene. This CDR3 has 18 amino acids.

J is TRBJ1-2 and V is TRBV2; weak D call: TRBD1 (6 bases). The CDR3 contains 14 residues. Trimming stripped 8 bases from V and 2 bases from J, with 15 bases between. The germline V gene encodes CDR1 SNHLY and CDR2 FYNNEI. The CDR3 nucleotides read TGTGCCAGCTTTAAGGGGGTTGCCAACTATGGCTACACCTTC. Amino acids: CASFKGVANYGYTF.

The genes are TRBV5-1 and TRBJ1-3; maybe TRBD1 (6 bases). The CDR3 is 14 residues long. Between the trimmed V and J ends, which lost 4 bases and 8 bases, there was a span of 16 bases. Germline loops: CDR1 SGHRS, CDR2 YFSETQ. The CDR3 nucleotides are TGCGCCAGCAGCGAGTTGGGCAGGGGAGACACCATATATTTT. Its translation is CASSELGRGDTIYF.

The CDR3 bases are TGTGCCAGTAGTATACCCGGGAGCCGGGGACGCTTAAACACTGAAGCTTTCTTT. As protein: CASSIPGSRGRLNTEAFF. The chain couples TRBV19 to TRBJ1-1; D may be TRBD1 (5 bases). Germline lookup yields CDR1 LNHDA and CDR2 SQIVND (reference sequence). This CDR3 region has 18 residues. V lost 2 bases and J lost 2, with 21 bases in between.